Presented here are 29 T cell receptor beta chains from one specimen sequenced in a study of T cell changes during pregnancy in multiple sclerosis (dated by TCRdb to the late 2010s). Libraries were built with the immunoSEQ multiplex PCR assay. Not all clones reach the TCRdb copy of this immuneACCESS table, which keeps in-frame sequences only. Checked studies attribute under half of the gap to unresolved V genes and leave the rest unexplained. Within this sample are tens of thousands of clones, with under 95% of them counted one time only. About 0.45% of the sample comes from the top ten. The material sequenced was CD4+ T cells from peripheral blood mononuclear cells, taken before pregnancy. Receptors were obtained from a female donor with multiple sclerosis, enrolled in a pregnancy study.

The V call is TRBV5-6, the J call TRBJ2-4; possible D gene TRBD2, 6 bases. The CDR3 has 14 residues. V lost 0 bases and J lost 4, with 8 bases in between. Germline loops: CDR1 SGHDT, CDR2 YYEEEE. Written as DNA, the CDR3 is TGTGCCAGCAGCTTGGCCGGGAGAAAAAACATTCAGTACTTC. It translates to CASSLAGRKNIQYF.

This chain uses TRBV19 with TRBJ1-1; D unresolved. V lost 0 bases, J lost 1 base, and 12 bases lay in between. This CDR3 contains 16 residues. Germline values: CDR1 LNHDA, CDR2 SQIVND (reference sequence). The CDR3: CASSIDPGPSNTEAFF. CDR3 coding DNA: TGTGCCAGTAGTATAGACCCGGGTCCCTCGAACACTGAAGCTTTCTTT. Supplemented by reference TRBV19 and TRBJ1-1, the full variable domain reads DGGITQSPKYLFRKEGQNVTLSCEQNLNHDAMYWYRQDPGQGLRLIYYSQIVNDFQKGDIAEGYSVSREKKESFPLTVTSAQKNPTAFYLCASSIDPGPSNTEAFFGQGTRLTVV.

The chain is built from TRBV6-6 and TRBJ1-4; 8 bases fit TRBD1. The V segment lost 8 bases and the J segment 4 bases; nucleotides outside the gene matches: 3. Per germline, CDR1 MNHNY and CDR2 SVGAGI (reference sequence). CDR3 length: 13 residues. CDR3 sequence reads: CASLGQVNEKLFF. CDR3 DNA: TGTGCCAGCCTGGGACAGGTTAATGAAAAACTGTTTTTT.

The chain's CDR3 is CASSLVTYEQYF. Here the CDR3 DNA reads TGTGCCAGCAGCTTGGTCACCTACGAGCAGTACTTC. The chain joins TRBV5-5 to TRBJ2-7; no clear D. Trimming removed 0 bases at V and 2 bases at J, with 3 bases between. Germline CDR1 SGHKS, CDR2 YYEKEE (reference sequence). The CDR3 covers 12 residues.

V gene TRBV7-3 combines with J gene TRBJ1-1; unclear D gene. Germline V lookup: CDR1 SGHTA, CDR2 FQGTGA. The CDR3 sequence is 13 residues long. Trimming pared 1 base from V and 1 base from J, leaving 4 bases between. The CDR3 is CASSLRANTEAFF. CDR3 coding DNA: TGTGCCAGCAGCTTAAGGGCGAACACTGAAGCTTTCTTT.

This clone was seen a handful of times. J is TRBJ1-1 and V is TRBV7-9; D gene ambiguous. The germline CDR1 and CDR2 sequences are SEHNR and FQNEAQ (reference sequence). CDR3 length equals 14 residues. Trimming stripped 1 base from V and 4 bases from J, with 10 bases between. As DNA, the CDR3 is TGTGCCAGCAGCTTAGGAGGATTTCTCACTGAAGCTTTCTTT. The encoded protein is CASSLGGFLTEAFF. Combining the CDR3 with reference TRBV7-9 and TRBJ1-1 gives the whole variable domain DTGVSQNPRHKITKRGQNVTFRCDPISEHNRLYWYRQTLGQGPEFLTYFQNEAQLEKSRLLSDRFSAERPKGSFSTLEIQRTEQGDSAMYLCASSLGGFLTEAFFGQGTRLTVV.

For this clone: Other DNA sequences of this sample code for an identical CDR3. V and J are TRBV5-1 and TRBJ1-6; D perhaps matches TRBD1 (5 bases). Germline-derived CDR1 and CDR2 are SGHRS and YFSETQ. The V end was cut by 0 bases, the J end by 8 bases, with 9 bases between. This CDR3 comprises 14 residues. CDR3 region: CASSLGQLHSPLHF. The CDR3 region has the DNA TGCGCCAGCAGCTTGGGACAGCTGCATTCACCCCTCCACTTT.

CDR3 DNA: TGTGCCAGCAGTTACCCGCAGGACTCCTACGAGCAGTACTTC. It encodes CASSYPQDSYEQYF. V usage is TRBV6-5 and J usage is TRBJ2-7; D is unclear. V gave up 2 bases and J gave up 0 bases, with 8 bases separating them. Per germline, CDR1 MNHEY and CDR2 SVGAGI. The CDR3 is 14 residues long.

V usage is TRBV6-5 and J usage is TRBJ1-1; D may be TRBD1 (6 bases). V shed 6 bases and J shed 2 bases, with 13 bases lying between them. Germline CDR1 MNHEY, CDR2 SVGAGI. The CDR3 is 14 residues long. The CDR3 spells CASSRLDRNTEAFF. As DNA, the CDR3 is TGTGCCAGCAGCCGATTGGACAGAAACACTGAAGCTTTCTTT.

The chain combines TRBV2 with TRBJ1-6, with a weak D call TRBD1 (6 bases). Germline V gene data show CDR1 as SNHLY and CDR2 as FYNNEI. Trimming cost V 6 bases and J 2 bases, with 11 bases left between them. The CDR3 is 15 residues long. This CDR3 is CASRGTRAYNSPLHF. The CDR3 DNA reads as TGTGCCAGCAGGGGGACAAGAGCCTATAATTCACCCCTCCACTTT.

This clone was detected only once. The chain carries TRBV5-1 and TRBJ2-7; 8 bases map to TRBD1. Germline trimming cut 5 bases from V and 0 bases from J; bases unmatched to any gene: 4. The CDR3 is 14 amino acids. The germline gives CDR1 SGHRS, CDR2 YFSETQ. CDR3 amino acids: CASRLGTGSYEQYF. The CDR3 bases are TGCGCCAGCAGACTTGGGACAGGCTCCTACGAGCAGTACTTC.

The DNA of the CDR3 is TGTGCCAGCAGCGTAGCTAGCGGGAGACGAGAGACCCAGTACTTC. Residues: CASSVASGRRETQYF. The rearrangement links TRBV9 to TRBJ2-5; 10 bases are shared with TRBD2. The germline V gene encodes CDR1 SGDLS and CDR2 YYNGEE. The V and J ends lost 0 bases and 4 bases, in that order; junction bases with no gene match: 3. The CDR3 covers 15 residues.

The rearrangement joins TRBV21-1 to TRBJ2-7; the table assigns TRBD1, which was not confirmed against the DNA. TRBV21-1 is a pseudogene segment. The CDR3 spans 14 residues. As DNA, the CDR3 is TGTGCCAGCAGCAACCCGACAGGGATCCACGAGCAGTACTTC. It specifies CASSNPTGIHEQYF.

The CDR3 spells CASSWLGGLANEQFF. The DNA for the CDR3 is TGTGCCAGCAGCTGGCTCGGGGGTTTGGCGAATGAGCAGTTCTTC. The genes are TRBV2 and TRBJ2-1, with D maybe TRBD2 (6 bases). Germline-derived CDR1 and CDR2 are SNHLY and FYNNEI. Trimming took off 6 bases at V and 7 bases at J, with 19 bases between the two ends. The CDR3 is 15 residues long.

V and J are TRBV6-5 and TRBJ1-2; no clear D. The V end lost 0 bases, the J end lost 4 bases, and 9 bases lay between the germline ends. The germline V gene encodes CDR1 MNHEY and CDR2 SVGAGI. The CDR3 totals 14 residues. CDR3 DNA sequence: TGTGCCAGCAGTTACTCGGTCAACACCTATGGCTACACCTTC. Protein: CASSYSVNTYGYTF.

The genes are TRBV4-1 and TRBJ2-7; D is perhaps TRBD2 (6 bases). Germline CDR1 and CDR2: MGHRA and YSYEKL. This CDR3 has 17 amino acids. V lost 5 bases to trimming and J lost 0 bases, with 20 bases between them. CDR3 sequence (DNA): TGCGCCAGCAGCGACCCTCTTTTAGCGGCGAGCTCCTACGAGCAGTACTTC. It translates to CASSDPLLAASSYEQYF.

In its sample, this clone was seen a few times. The chain links TRBV4-3 to TRBJ1-6, with D perhaps TRBD1 (6 bases). This CDR3 has 14 amino acids. V was clipped by 5 bases and J by 8 bases, with 13 bases between them. CDR1 and CDR2 (germline): LGHNA, YSLEER. The CDR3 is CASSFRDTYSPLHF. CDR3 coding DNA: TGCGCCAGCAGCTTCCGGGACACATATTCACCCCTCCACTTT.

The rearrangement uses TRBV28 and TRBJ1-5; TRBD1 agrees at 10 bases. J gave up 5 bases and V 3 bases, and 7 bases lay outside the gene matches. The CDR3 sequence is 16 residues long. Germline V CDR1 and CDR2: MDHEN, SYDVKM. CDR3: CASSFPGQGRYQPQHF. The CDR3 DNA reads TGTGCCAGCAGTTTCCCGGGACAGGGGAGATATCAGCCCCAGCATTTT.

On this clone itself: Other DNA sequences within the sample encode an identical CDR3. The rearrangement joins TRBV19 to TRBJ1-1, with a weak D call TRBD1 (6 bases). This CDR3 has 14 amino acids. Trimming removed 2 bases at V and 4 bases at J, with 11 bases between. Germline values: CDR1 LNHDA, CDR2 SQIVND (reference sequence). The DNA of the CDR3 is TGTGCCAGTAGTATAACGGGGGGCCGCACTGAAGCTTTCTTT. Translation: CASSITGGRTEAFF.

As DNA, the CDR3 is TGTGCCAGCAGCTCAGGGGTTCAAGAGACCCAGTACTTC. Its translation is CASSSGVQETQYF. This chain joins TRBV11-2 and TRBJ2-5, with D maybe TRBD1 (6 bases). The ends were cut back, 4 bases at V and 2 bases at J, with 8 bases in the middle. Germline values: CDR1 SGHAT, CDR2 FQNNGV. The CDR3 spans 13 residues.

This chain connects TRBV7-9 to TRBJ2-7; D gene uncertain. CDR1 SEHNR and CDR2 FQNEAQ come from the germline V gene (reference sequence). Trimming left V 0 bases short and J 2 bases short, with 5 bases between. The CDR3 sequence is 13 residues long. CDR3 region: CASSLASPYEQYF. In DNA form, the CDR3 reads TGTGCCAGCAGCTTAGCTTCTCCCTACGAGCAGTACTTC. Complete variable domain (other parts from reference TRBV7-9 and TRBJ2-7): DTGVSQNPRHKITKRGQNVTFRCDPISEHNRLYWYRQTLGQGPEFLTYFQNEAQLEKSRLLSDRFSAERPKGSFSTLEIQRTEQGDSAMYLCASSLASPYEQYFGPGTRLTVT.

This clone turned up a few times. The rearrangement uses TRBV9 and TRBJ1-1, with D uncertain. The CDR3 runs to 15 residues. Trimming cost V 6 bases and J 4 bases, with 19 bases left between them. The germline V gene encodes CDR1 SGDLS and CDR2 YYNGEE. The CDR3 DNA reads as TGTGCCAGCACCTTTTTGACAACCCGGATCACTGAAGCTTTCTTT. It is translated as CASTFLTTRITEAFF.

The chain joins TRBV5-4 to TRBJ2-3; possibly TRBD2 for D (6 bases). CDR3 size: 15 residues. Looked up from germline, CDR1 is SGHNT and CDR2 is YYREEE (reference sequence). V lost 4 bases and J lost 2, with 14 bases in between. Written as DNA, the CDR3 is TGTGCCAGCAGCCTCCGGGACTGGTACACAGATACGCAGTATTTT. Translating it yields CASSLRDWYTDTQYF.

The chain uses TRBV2 and TRBJ2-1; D unclear. Germline V gene sequence: CDR1 SNHLY, CDR2 FYNNEI. V was shortened by 2 bases and J by 4 bases, with 12 bases between the two germline ends. The CDR3 extends over 15 amino acids. In nucleotides, the CDR3 is TGTGCCAGCAGTGAATTGGCGGTGGCTTACAATGAGCAGTTCTTC. It encodes CASSELAVAYNEQFF. The complete variable domain, with remaining parts taken from reference TRBV2 and TRBJ2-1, reads EPEVTQTPSHQVTQMGQEVILRCVPISNHLYFYWYRQILGQKVEFLVSFYNNEISEKSEIFDDQFSVERPDGSNFTLKIRSTKLEDSAMYFCASSELAVAYNEQFFGPGTRLTVL.

The chain recombines TRBV29-1 with TRBJ2-1, with D perhaps matching TRBD1 (5 bases). In germline, CDR1 is SQVTM, CDR2 ANQGSEA. V gave up 7 bases and J gave up 3 bases, with 10 bases separating them. The CDR3 length is 12 residues. The CDR3 spells CSGGPGYNEQFF. CDR3 bases: TGCAGCGGGGGCCCGGGCTACAATGAGCAGTTCTTC.

CDR3 nucleotide sequence: TGTGCCAGCACCACCGGGACTAGCGGGATCAATGAGCAGTTCTTC. As protein: CASTTGTSGINEQFF. The chain combines TRBV2 with TRBJ2-1, with 13 bases fitting TRBD2. The germline V gene has CDR1 SNHLY and CDR2 FYNNEI. The CDR3 length is 15 residues. Losses at the gene ends were 7 bases for V and 6 bases for J; bases not matched to a gene: 6. The full variable domain, completed using reference TRBV2 and TRBJ2-1, is EPEVTQTPSHQVTQMGQEVILRCVPISNHLYFYWYRQILGQKVEFLVSFYNNEISEKSEIFDDQFSVERPDGSNFTLKIRSTKLEDSAMYFCASTTGTSGINEQFFGPGTRLTVL.

The V gene is TRBV6-5, the J gene TRBJ1-6; 9 bases agree with TRBD1. This CDR3 is 15 amino acids long. CDR1 is MNHEY, CDR2 SVGAGI, per germline. Unmatched junction bases numbered 10, after V lost 7 bases and J lost 9 bases. The CDR3 loop reads CASTRDRVGGSPLHF. The CDR3 DNA sequence: TGTGCCAGCACTAGGGACAGGGTGGGAGGTTCACCCCTCCACTTT.

The V gene is TRBV5-8, the J gene TRBJ2-4; possible D gene TRBD2, 7 bases. Deletions cut 4 bases from V and 6 bases from J, with 26 bases between. The CDR3 is made up of 18 amino acids. Germline assignment: CDR1 SGHTS and CDR2 YDEGEE. The CDR3 region is CASSPQKGTTGRGNIQYF. In DNA, the CDR3 is TGTGCCAGCAGCCCGCAGAAGGGCACAACAGGGAGGGGAAACATTCAGTACTTC.

This clone appeared a single time. The chain combines TRBV18 with TRBJ2-1; no definite D call. Trimming left V 3 bases short and J 3 bases short, with 12 bases between. The CDR3 has 15 amino acids. CDR1 and CDR2 (germline): KGHSH, LQKENI. CDR3 region: CASSPTPKLYNEQFF. CDR3 nucleotide sequence: TGTGCCAGCTCACCTACTCCGAAGCTCTACAATGAGCAGTTCTTC. Drawing the rest from reference TRBV18 and TRBJ2-1, the complete variable domain is NAGVMQNPRHLVRRRGQEARLRCSPMKGHSHVYWYRQLPEEGLKFMVYLQKENIIDESGMPKERFSAEFPKEGPSILRIQQVVRGDSAAYFCASSPTPKLYNEQFFGPGTRLTVL.